The text below deals with one T cell receptor (beta chain). Its target is not known. The study co-extracted DNA and RNA from around 20-30 mg of unsorted bulk tissue. Using a constant-region primer together with ProtoScript II reverse transcriptase, TCR beta cDNA was made from roughly 500 ng of total RNA. ARM-PCR was slightly modified, and three nested multiplex PCR rounds with it gave rise to the TCR beta libraries. Via MiXCR, TCRdb re-called the multiplex PCR reads, giving one row per CDR3 protein. The sample has tens of thousands of distinct CDR3 sequences; over 65% are singletons. These data are taken from a study of tumor-infiltrating lymphocytes in primary liver carcinoma. Study context: Stage T1-T3 N0M0 tumors spanned about 4.2 to 11 cm. Overall study findings and caveats: Among the pair types, tumor region pairs showed more overlap than tumor-adjacent and tumor-blood pairs.

Sequencing was performed on liver tumor tissue from sampling region 3. The sample's subset: tumor region T3, left-lateral pole. The receptor's source is a man aged 35 to 55 with primary liver carcinoma and hepatitis B virus infection.

CDR3 nucleotide sequence: TGCGCCAGCAACCAGGGGACGGGGAGGAGCTCCTACAATGAGCAGTTCTTC. It specifies CASNQGTGRSSYNEQFF. This rearrangement joins TRBV4-1 to TRBJ2-1; either TRBD1 or TRBD2 may supply D (6 bases each). V was pared by 7 bases and J by 0 bases, with 19 bases between. CDR1 and CDR2 from the germline V gene are MGHRA and YSYEKL. CDR3 size: 17 residues.